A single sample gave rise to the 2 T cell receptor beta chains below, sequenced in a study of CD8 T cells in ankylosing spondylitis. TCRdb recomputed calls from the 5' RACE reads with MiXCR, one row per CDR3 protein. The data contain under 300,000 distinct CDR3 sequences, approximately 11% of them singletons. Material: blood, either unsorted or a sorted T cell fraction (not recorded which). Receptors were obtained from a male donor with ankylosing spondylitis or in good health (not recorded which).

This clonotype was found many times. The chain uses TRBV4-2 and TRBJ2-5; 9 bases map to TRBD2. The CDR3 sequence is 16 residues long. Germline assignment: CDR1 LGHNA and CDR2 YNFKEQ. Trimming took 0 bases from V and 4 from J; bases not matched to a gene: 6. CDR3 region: CASSQDYAGGGETQYF. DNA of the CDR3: TGTGCCAGCAGCCAAGATTACGCGGGAGGGGGAGAGACCCAGTACTTC.

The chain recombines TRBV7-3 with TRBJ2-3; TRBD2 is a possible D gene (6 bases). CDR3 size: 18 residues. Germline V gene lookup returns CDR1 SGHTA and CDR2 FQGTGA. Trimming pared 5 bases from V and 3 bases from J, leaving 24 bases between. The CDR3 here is CASSPPPAGYDATDTQYF. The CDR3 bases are TGTGCCAGCAGCCCCCCCCCCGCGGGATATGATGCGACAGATACGCAGTATTTT.